Presented here are 14 T cell receptor beta chains from one specimen sequenced in a study of cytomegalovirus exposure and HLA in healthy donors. Sequencing was performed with immunoSEQ multiplex PCR; in TCRdb, only in-frame clones are kept and a portion is missing. The top ten clones hold around 1.5% of a sample with roughly 130,000 clones, about nine tenths of them seen once. The source material was PBMCs. All receptors derive from a man under 40 in good health and CMV-seronegative.

The chain carries TRBV6-5 and TRBJ1-3; the D gene is possibly TRBD1 (5 bases). The CDR3 is 16 amino acids. CDR1 MNHEY and CDR2 SVGAGI come from the germline V gene. V was trimmed by 4 bases and J by 0 bases, leaving 13 bases between them. The CDR3 is CASSSFGGSSGNTIYF. The CDR3 DNA follows: TGTGCCAGCAGTTCCTTCGGGGGGAGCTCTGGAAACACCATATATTTT.

CDR3 DNA sequence: TGTGCCAGTAGTATAAGTCGGAACTATGGCTACACCTTC. It yields the protein CASSISRNYGYTF. The chain uses TRBV19 and TRBJ1-2; no firm D call. Germline loops: CDR1 LNHDA, CDR2 SQIVND (reference sequence). The germline V and J ends were trimmed by 2 bases and 2 bases, with 6 bases remaining between them. There are 13 residues in the CDR3.

The rearrangement links TRBV5-1 to TRBJ2-1; 8 bases agree with TRBD2. The CDR3 extends over 17 amino acids. V was pared by 0 bases and J by 8 bases, with 13 bases of the junction left unmatched. Per the germline V gene, CDR1 is SGHRS and CDR2 is YFSETQ. The CDR3 DNA is TGCGCCAGCAGCTTGGCGCCGCTAGCGGGTGTAGGGGATGAGCAGTTCTTC. It codes for CASSLAPLAGVGDEQFF.

This rearrangement joins TRBV7-2 to TRBJ2-3; 10 nucleotides line up with TRBD1. This CDR3 is built from 15 residues. The germline gives CDR1 SGHTA, CDR2 FQGNSA. Trimming at V came to 5 bases and at J to 6 bases, leaving 8 bases not matched to a gene. CDR3 protein: CASSGDRGGLDTQYF. The CDR3 DNA is TGTGCCAGCAGCGGGGACAGGGGCGGTTTGGATACGCAGTATTTT.

The CDR3 sequence: CASSPRTFNTEAFF. The CDR3 DNA is TGTGCCAGCAGCCCTCGGACATTCAACACTGAAGCTTTCTTT. The V gene is TRBV14, the J gene TRBJ1-1; D possibly corresponds to TRBD1 (5 bases). The V end was cut by 4 bases, the J end by 2 bases, with 11 bases between. There are 14 residues in the CDR3. Germline-derived CDR1 and CDR2 are SGHDN and FVKESK.

This clone was found a few times. The chain combines TRBV5-6 with TRBJ1-6; D unresolved. Trimming removed 0 bases at V and 8 bases at J, with 12 bases between. The germline V gene encodes CDR1 SGHDT and CDR2 YYEEEE. The CDR3 covers 15 residues. This chain's CDR3 is CASSLASGEHSPLHF. CDR3 bases: TGTGCCAGCAGCTTGGCTTCCGGGGAACATTCACCCCTCCACTTT.

The chain uses TRBV5-6 and TRBJ2-7; 7 nucleotides line up with TRBD1. This CDR3 contains 16 residues. The germline V gene has CDR1 SGHDT and CDR2 YYEEEE. With V trimmed by 2 bases and J by 0 bases, 8 bases remained unmatched. The CDR3 region is CASSFASAGGSYEQYF. DNA of the CDR3: TGTGCCAGCAGCTTCGCTTCTGCAGGGGGCTCCTACGAGCAGTACTTC.

The genes are TRBV7-2 and TRBJ2-1, with 8 bases matching TRBD2. The CDR3 has 15 residues. Germline CDR1 reads SGHTA; CDR2 reads FQGNSA. Trimming took 5 bases from V and 7 from J; bases not matched to a gene: 10. The CDR3 spells CASSPRGGRWNEQFF. CDR3 in DNA: TGTGCCAGCAGCCCCCGGGGCGGGAGGTGGAATGAGCAGTTCTTC.

The chain employs TRBV7-8 and TRBJ1-5; D ambiguous. Germline V lookup: CDR1 SGHVS, CDR2 FQNEAQ. Between the trimmed V and J ends, which lost 2 bases and 5 bases, there was a span of 10 bases. This CDR3 comprises 14 residues. CDR3 region: CASSLPQTYQPQHF. The CDR3 bases are TGTGCCAGCAGCTTACCCCAGACTTATCAGCCCCAGCATTTT. Filled out from reference TRBV7-8 and TRBJ1-5, the complete variable domain reads GAGVSQSPRYKVAKRGQDVALRCDPISGHVSLFWYQQALGQGPEFLTYFQNEAQLDKSGLPSDRFFAERPEGSVSTLKIQRTQQEDSAVYLCASSLPQTYQPQHFGDGTRLSIL.

V usage is TRBV6-1 and J usage is TRBJ2-5, with 7 bases aligning to TRBD1. Losses at the gene ends were 4 bases for V and 2 bases for J; bases not matched to a gene: 7. This CDR3 is 15 amino acids long. Germline loops: CDR1 MNHNS, CDR2 SASEGT. CDR3 sequence (DNA): TGTGCCAGCAGTGGCCACCGGGACAGTCAAGAGACCCAGTACTTC. Translation gives CASSGHRDSQETQYF.

V and J are TRBV2 and TRBJ1-5, with D perhaps matching TRBD1 (6 bases). The CDR3 sequence is 14 residues long. Germline CDR1 SNHLY, CDR2 FYNNEI. Trimming stripped 6 bases from V and 4 bases from J, with 13 bases between. The CDR3 protein is CASSWTGQNQPQHF. In DNA form, the CDR3 reads TGTGCCAGCAGCTGGACGGGACAAAATCAGCCCCAGCATTTT.

V is TRBV12-5 and J is TRBJ1-5; 9 bases match TRBD1. Germline V gene data show CDR1 as LGHNT and CDR2 as FRNRAP. The CDR3 loop spans 15 amino acids. J lost 6 bases, V lost 6 bases, and 9 bases had no gene match. Written as DNA, the CDR3 is TGTGCTAGTGGGCGGGGGACAGGGAACGGTCAGCCCCAGCATTTT. Translation: CASGRGTGNGQPQHF.

The V call is TRBV6-1, the J call TRBJ2-5; D is possibly TRBD2 (6 bases). Trimming pared 2 bases from V and 4 bases from J, leaving 14 bases between. The CDR3 length is 15 residues. Per the germline V gene, CDR1 is MNHNS and CDR2 is SASEGT. CDR3 sequence (DNA): TGTGCCAGCAGTGAACTGGGTGCGGGACCAGAGACCCAGTACTTC. Translation gives CASSELGAGPETQYF.

This chain links TRBV9 with TRBJ1-6; D remains unclear. CDR1 SGDLS and CDR2 YYNGEE come from the germline V gene. The CDR3 runs 14 residues. V gave up 4 bases and J gave up 7 bases, with 12 bases separating them. This CDR3 is CASSLGGRNSPLHF. The CDR3 coding sequence is TGTGCCAGCAGCCTAGGAGGCAGAAATTCACCCCTCCACTTT.